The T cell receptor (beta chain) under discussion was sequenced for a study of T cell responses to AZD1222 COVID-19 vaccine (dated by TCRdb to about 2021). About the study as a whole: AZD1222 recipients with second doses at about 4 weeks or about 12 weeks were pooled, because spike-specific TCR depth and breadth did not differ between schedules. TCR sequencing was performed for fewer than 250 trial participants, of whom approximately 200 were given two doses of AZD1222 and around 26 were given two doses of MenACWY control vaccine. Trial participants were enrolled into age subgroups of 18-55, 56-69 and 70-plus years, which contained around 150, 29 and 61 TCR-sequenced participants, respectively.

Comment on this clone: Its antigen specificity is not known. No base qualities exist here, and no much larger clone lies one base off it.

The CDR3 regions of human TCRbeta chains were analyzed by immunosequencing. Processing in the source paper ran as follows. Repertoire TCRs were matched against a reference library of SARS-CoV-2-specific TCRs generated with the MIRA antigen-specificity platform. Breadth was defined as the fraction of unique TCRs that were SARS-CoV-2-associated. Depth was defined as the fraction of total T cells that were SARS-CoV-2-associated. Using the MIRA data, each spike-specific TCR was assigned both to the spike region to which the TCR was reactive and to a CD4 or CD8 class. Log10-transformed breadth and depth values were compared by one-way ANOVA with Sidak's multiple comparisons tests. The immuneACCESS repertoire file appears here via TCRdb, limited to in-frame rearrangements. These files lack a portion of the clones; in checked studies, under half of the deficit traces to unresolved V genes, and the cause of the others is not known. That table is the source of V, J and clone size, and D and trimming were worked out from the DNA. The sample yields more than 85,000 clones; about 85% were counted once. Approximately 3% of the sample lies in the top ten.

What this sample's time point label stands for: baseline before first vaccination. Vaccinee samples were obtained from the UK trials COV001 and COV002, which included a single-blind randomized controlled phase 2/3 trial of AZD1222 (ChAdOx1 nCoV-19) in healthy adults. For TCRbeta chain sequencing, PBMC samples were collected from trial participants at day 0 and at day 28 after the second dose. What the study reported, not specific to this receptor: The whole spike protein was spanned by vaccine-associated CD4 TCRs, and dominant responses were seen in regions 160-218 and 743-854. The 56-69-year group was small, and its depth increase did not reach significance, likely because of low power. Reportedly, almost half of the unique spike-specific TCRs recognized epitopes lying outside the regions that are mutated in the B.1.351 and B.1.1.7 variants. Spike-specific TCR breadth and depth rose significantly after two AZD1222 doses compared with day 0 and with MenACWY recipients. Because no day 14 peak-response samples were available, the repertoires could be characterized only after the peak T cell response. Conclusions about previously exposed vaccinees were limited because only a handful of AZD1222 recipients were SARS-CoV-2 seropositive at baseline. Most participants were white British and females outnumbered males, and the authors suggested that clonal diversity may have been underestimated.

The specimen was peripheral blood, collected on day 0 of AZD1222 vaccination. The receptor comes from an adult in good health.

The DNA sequence reads TGTGCCAGCAGTGGCCTAACAGGTTCCTACGAGCAGTACTTC. Translated, it gives CASSGLTGSYEQYF. Recombination joined TRBV2 with TRBJ2-7, and the D gene may be TRBD1, 5 bases matching. V loses 4 bases, J loses 1 base, and the germline ends lie 11 bases apart. The CDR3 spans 14 residues, from the cysteine through the phenylalanine. Just the 42-base CDR3 DNA is kept, in frame starting at base 1. CDR1 and CDR2 are read off the germline V gene as SNHLY and FYNNEI.